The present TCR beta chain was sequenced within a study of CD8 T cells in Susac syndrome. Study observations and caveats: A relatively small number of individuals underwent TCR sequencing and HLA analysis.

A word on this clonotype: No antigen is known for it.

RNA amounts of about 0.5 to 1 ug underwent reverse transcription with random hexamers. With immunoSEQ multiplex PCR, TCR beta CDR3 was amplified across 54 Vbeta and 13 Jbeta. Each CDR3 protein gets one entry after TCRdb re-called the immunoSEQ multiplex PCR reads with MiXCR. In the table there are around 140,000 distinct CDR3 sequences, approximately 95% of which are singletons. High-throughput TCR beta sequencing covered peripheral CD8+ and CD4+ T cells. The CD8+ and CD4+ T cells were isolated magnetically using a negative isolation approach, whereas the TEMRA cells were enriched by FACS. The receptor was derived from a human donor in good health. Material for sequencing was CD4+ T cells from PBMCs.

The CDR3 DNA reads as TGCGCCAGCAGTGAAATAGGGGCAAGCACTGAAGCTTTCTTT. Residues: CASSEIGASTEAFF. The genes are TRBV10-2 and TRBJ1-1; TRBD1 is a possible D gene (5 bases). The CDR3 has 14 residues. V gave up 3 bases and J gave up 4 bases, with 12 bases separating them. The germline CDR1 and CDR2 sequences are WSHSY and SAAADI.